This TCR beta chain stems from a study of blood T cell repertoires in COVID-19. About the research overall: Researchers got acute and convalescent COVID-19 samples from the United States, Italy and Spain. From T cells, B-cell-depleted T cells, or PBMCs came the material, which was cDNA or gDNA.

This CDR3 has 14 amino acids. CDR1 LGHDT and CDR2 YNNKEL come from the germline V gene (reference sequence). V shed 8 bases, J shed 7 bases, and the junction held 8 bases outside the gene matches. In the original processing: Counts of nucleated cells, estimated from reference gene primer amplification, were obtained. Profiling relied on immunoSEQ multiplex PCR, and the TCRdb table lists in-frame clones only, not all of them. The V and J calls and clone size come from that table; D and trimming were worked out from the DNA. The table records 61,000 or so clones, 65% to 80% of them present only once. The sequenced material came from peripheral blood. The rearrangement links TRBV3-1 (or the pseudogene TRBV3-2) to TRBJ1-6, with 7 positions matching TRBD1. The sequence was collected from a woman in her seventies with acute or convalescent COVID-19. The CDR3 sequence is CASRSTGANSPLHF. CDR3 nucleotide sequence: TGTGCCAGCCGTTCAACAGGGGCCAATTCACCCCTCCACTTT.